These T cell receptor beta chains were read from a single sample in a study of blood T cell repertoires in COVID-19. Profiled with immunoSEQ multiplex PCR; TCRdb holds only in-frame clones, not every one. The table lists hundreds of thousands of clones, around nine tenths of them singletons. Material: peripheral blood. These receptors were collected from a woman aged 70-85 years with COVID-19, enrolled during active disease. Both conserved end residues are part of each CDR3. The D gene is left open where the match is weak. Rows give clone size only sometimes, using once, few, many, or a class for an expanded clone.

v_call	clone_size	j_call	d_call	cdr3_nt	cdr3_aa
TRBV4-1	-	TRBJ1-2	-	TGCGCCAGCAGCCAAGAACCCCGACAGACGAAAGGCTACACCTTC	CASSQEPRQTKGYTF
TRBV21-1	-	TRBJ1-2	-	TGTGCCAGCAGCATAGGTGTACAGGGGGCGAAACCCCATGGCTACACCTTC	CASSIGVQGAKPHGYTF
TRBV5-5	-	TRBJ1-1	-	TGTGCCAGCAGCTTGACAGGGTCGAACACTGAAGCTTTCTTT	CASSLTGSNTEAFF
TRBV19	-	TRBJ2-1	-	TGTGCCAGTAATGAGGACGGGGGCTCCTACAATGAGCAGTTCTTC	CASNEDGGSYNEQFF
TRBV6-2/TRBV6-3	-	TRBJ2-1	TRBD1	TGTGCCAGCAGTTACGAAATGAGGGGGCGCCCCTACAATGAGCAGTTCTTC	CASSYEMRGRPYNEQFF
TRBV29-1	-	TRBJ1-1	TRBD1	TGCAGCGTACCGGGACAGTGGGGGACTGAAGCTTTCTTT	CSVPGQWGTEAFF
TRBV28	-	TRBJ1-1	-	TGTGCCAGCAGCACCGTCTGGACAGAGAACACTGAAGCTTTCTTT	CASSTVWTENTEAFF
TRBV11-2	once	TRBJ1-1	-	TGTGCCAGCAGCTTTGGGGCTGGGGCGAACACTGAAGCTTTCTTT	CASSFGAGANTEAFF
TRBV3-1/TRBV3-2	-	TRBJ2-2	-	TGTGCCAGCAGCCATGGAACGGACCGAACTCGGGGTCTCACCGGGGAGCTGTTTTTT	CASSHGTDRTRGLTGELFF
TRBV9	-	TRBJ2-1	-	TGTGCCAGCGCTGCCGGGACTGATTCCTACAATGAGCAGTTCTTC	CASAAGTDSYNEQFF
TRBV27	-	TRBJ1-5	TRBD1	TGTGCCAGCAGACAGGGGGGAATAGGTAGCAATCAGCCCCAGCATTTT	CASRQGGIGSNQPQHF
TRBV19	few	TRBJ1-1	-	TGTGCCAGTAGTCTGGACACCATGAACACTGAAGCTTTCTTT	CASSLDTMNTEAFF
TRBV5-1	-	TRBJ2-2	-	TGCGCCAGCAGCCCGGACAGCACCGGGGAGCTGTTTTTT	CASSPDSTGELFF
TRBV6-2/TRBV6-3	-	TRBJ2-5	TRBD2	TGTGCCAGCAGTTATGGGGGGGGGTCCCGGGAGACCCAGTACTTC	CASSYGGGSRETQYF
TRBV4-2	-	TRBJ2-3	TRBD2	TGTGCCAGCAGCCAATTGTCTCTAGCGGGGAGGGAGGATACGCAGTATTTT	CASSQLSLAGREDTQYF
TRBV2	-	TRBJ2-7	TRBD2	TGTGCCAGCAGTTCAGGACTAGCGGGGGGTGGGTACGAGCAGTACTTC	CASSSGLAGGGYEQYF
TRBV18	-	TRBJ1-3	TRBD1	TGTGCCAGCTCACGGACAGGGAATGGAAACACCATATATTTT	CASSRTGNGNTIYF
TRBV9	-	TRBJ1-4	-	TGTGCCAGCAGCGCCCAGGCAGGAATTAATGAAAAACTGTTTTTT	CASSAQAGINEKLFF
TRBV24-1	few	TRBJ1-2	TRBD1	TGTGCCACCAGTGATCCGACAGGGTTGGGCTACACCTTC	CATSDPTGLGYTF
TRBV7-3	-	TRBJ2-2	TRBD2	TGTGCCAGCGGGACTAGCGGGAACACCGGGGAGCTGTTTTTT	CASGTSGNTGELFF
TRBV5-4	-	TRBJ2-7	TRBD1	TGTGCCAGCAGCCTAACAGGGGGCGAGCAGTACTTC	CASSLTGGEQYF
TRBV27	-	TRBJ2-7	TRBD1	TGTGCCAGCAGTCCAACAGGGGCCATTAGCTCCTACGAGCAGTACTTC	CASSPTGAISSYEQYF